Given below is one T cell receptor beta chain in context. Per germline, CDR1 MGHRA and CDR2 YSYEKL. The CDR3 contains 19 residues. V was clipped by 0 bases and J by 0 bases; unmatched bases: 4. The data were obtained in a study of cytomegalovirus exposure and HLA in healthy donors. Measured with immunoSEQ multiplex PCR; TCRdb has only the in-frame clones, and not every one. The profile covers fewer than 85,000 clones, with approximately 96% appearing a single time and 1.3% taken by the ten largest. The sequence was obtained from a woman aged 18 to 35 in good health and CMV-seronegative. Sequenced material: PBMCs. This chain links TRBV4-1 with TRBJ2-1; 14 nucleotides match TRBD2. The CDR3 DNA is TGCGCCAGCAGCCAAGACGGGACTAGCGGGAGTTACTCCTACAATGAGCAGTTCTTC. As protein: CASSQDGTSGSYSYNEQFF.